The rows below give T cell receptor beta chains drawn from one sample of a study of Ad26.COV2.S vaccination and SARS-CoV-2 variants. Data came from immunoSEQ multiplex PCR; TCRdb stores just in-frame clones and leaves some out. The sample lists 380,000 or so clones; around four fifths were seen once. The sample was peripheral blood, taken in a trial of Ad26.COV2.S vaccine versus placebo. The receptors here all came from a person aged 18-60 years who received the Ad26.COV2.S COVID-19 vaccine or a placebo. Both conserved end residues are part of each CDR3. Fields, in order: D gene, V gene, clone size, J gene, CDR3 protein, CDR3 DNA. A D gene is named only where the DNA matches it firmly. Expanded clones are given a class, and other clones once, few, many or no size at all.

d_call: .
v_call: TRBV2
clone_size: .
j_call: TRBJ2-1
cdr3_aa: CASSYGLGDEQFF
cdr3_nt: TGTGCCAGCAGCTATGGGCTAGGCGATGAGCAGTTCTTC

d_call: .
v_call: TRBV28
clone_size: many
j_call: TRBJ2-5
cdr3_aa: CASSPLGREETQYF
cdr3_nt: TGTGCCAGCAGCCCCCTGGGGAGAGAGGAGACCCAGTACTTC

d_call: .
v_call: TRBV6-5
clone_size: .
j_call: TRBJ2-3
cdr3_aa: CACTARTTDTQYF
cdr3_nt: TGTGCCTGCACAGCCCGGACCACAGATACGCAGTATTTT

d_call: .
v_call: TRBV5-1
clone_size: .
j_call: TRBJ2-5
cdr3_aa: CASSWTGRVGETQYF
cdr3_nt: TGCGCCAGCAGCTGGACAGGGAGGGTTGGAGAGACCCAGTACTTC

d_call: TRBD2
v_call: TRBV9
clone_size: .
j_call: TRBJ2-7
cdr3_aa: CASSVRREAHEQYF
cdr3_nt: TGTGCCAGCAGCGTACGGCGGGAGGCCCACGAGCAGTACTTC

d_call: .
v_call: TRBV5-4
clone_size: .
j_call: TRBJ2-3
cdr3_aa: CASSFFLWDTQYF
cdr3_nt: TGTGCCAGCAGCTTCTTTTTATGGGATACGCAGTATTTT

d_call: .
v_call: TRBV5-5
clone_size: .
j_call: TRBJ1-1
cdr3_aa: CASSLQRRNTEAFF
cdr3_nt: TGTGCCAGCAGCCTTCAGAGGCGGAACACTGAAGCTTTCTTT

d_call: TRBD1
v_call: TRBV4-1
clone_size: .
j_call: TRBJ1-1
cdr3_aa: CASSRHLGQGKGNTEAFF
cdr3_nt: TGCGCCAGCAGCCGGCATTTGGGACAGGGTAAGGGAAACACTGAAGCTTTCTTT

d_call: TRBD2
v_call: TRBV2
clone_size: .
j_call: TRBJ2-5
cdr3_aa: CASYGPSGRRVETQYF
cdr3_nt: TGTGCCAGCTACGGGCCTAGCGGGAGGAGGGTGGAGACCCAGTACTTC

d_call: TRBD2
v_call: TRBV4-3
clone_size: once
j_call: TRBJ2-2
cdr3_aa: CASSHLAGQNTGELFF
cdr3_nt: TGCGCCAGCAGCCACTTAGCGGGGCAAAACACCGGGGAGCTGTTTTTT

d_call: .
v_call: TRBV2
clone_size: .
j_call: TRBJ1-2
cdr3_aa: CASSEAGSYYGYTF
cdr3_nt: TGTGCCAGCAGTGAAGCGGGCAGCTACTATGGCTACACCTTC

d_call: .
v_call: TRBV6-5
clone_size: .
j_call: TRBJ2-1
cdr3_aa: CASSYQPVAGDEQFF
cdr3_nt: TGTGCCAGCAGTTACCAGCCGGTAGCTGGCGATGAGCAGTTCTTC

d_call: .
v_call: TRBV20-1
clone_size: .
j_call: TRBJ1-1
cdr3_aa: CSARGLTEAFF
cdr3_nt: TGCAGTGCTAGAGGTTTAACTGAAGCTTTCTTT

d_call: TRBD1
v_call: TRBV2
clone_size: .
j_call: TRBJ2-7
cdr3_aa: CASRDRGPEQYF
cdr3_nt: TGTGCCAGCAGAGACAGGGGGCCCGAGCAGTACTTC

d_call: .
v_call: TRBV12-5
clone_size: .
j_call: TRBJ2-7
cdr3_aa: CASGSRDSSYEQYF
cdr3_nt: TGTGCTAGTGGTTCCAGGGATTCCTCCTACGAGCAGTACTTC

d_call: .
v_call: TRBV21-1
clone_size: .
j_call: TRBJ1-2
cdr3_aa: CASSKRGRGYTF
cdr3_nt: TGTGCCAGCAGCAAAAGGGGTCGGGGCTACACCTTC

d_call: TRBD1
v_call: TRBV19
clone_size: .
j_call: TRBJ1-2
cdr3_aa: CASSQGVGNNYGYTF
cdr3_nt: TGTGCCAGTAGCCAGGGGGTGGGGAATAACTATGGCTACACCTTC

d_call: .
v_call: TRBV5-4
clone_size: .
j_call: TRBJ2-7
cdr3_aa: CASSLASSYEQYF
cdr3_nt: TGTGCCAGCAGCTTGGCCAGCTCCTACGAGCAGTACTTC

d_call: .
v_call: TRBV2
clone_size: once
j_call: TRBJ2-1
cdr3_aa: CASRRSSYNEQFF
cdr3_nt: TGTGCCAGCAGACGTAGCTCCTACAATGAGCAGTTCTTC

d_call: TRBD1
v_call: TRBV4-1
clone_size: .
j_call: TRBJ1-2
cdr3_aa: CASSQGSGQGNYGYTF
cdr3_nt: TGCGCCAGCAGCCAAGGTAGCGGACAGGGAAACTATGGCTACACCTTC

d_call: TRBD2
v_call: TRBV2
clone_size: .
j_call: TRBJ2-3
cdr3_aa: CASTREGSTDTQYF
cdr3_nt: TGTGCCAGCACCAGGGAGGGCAGCACAGATACGCAGTATTTT

d_call: .
v_call: TRBV7-3
clone_size: .
j_call: TRBJ2-7
cdr3_aa: CASSLGPAGYEQYF
cdr3_nt: TGTGCCAGCAGCTTAGGCCCAGCGGGCTACGAGCAGTACTTC

d_call: TRBD1
v_call: TRBV19
clone_size: once
j_call: TRBJ2-5
cdr3_aa: CASSPYDGLWDRAGSQETQYF
cdr3_nt: TGTGCCAGTAGTCCTTATGACGGACTATGGGACAGGGCGGGGAGCCAAGAGACCCAGTACTTC

d_call: .
v_call: TRBV10-3
clone_size: .
j_call: TRBJ2-5
cdr3_aa: CAIRDDWRGNQETQYF
cdr3_nt: TGTGCCATCAGGGATGATTGGCGCGGGAACCAAGAGACCCAGTACTTC

d_call: .
v_call: TRBV18
clone_size: .
j_call: TRBJ2-3
cdr3_aa: CASSPWSTDTQYF
cdr3_nt: TGTGCCAGCTCACCATGGTCCACAGATACGCAGTATTTT